The T cell receptor (beta chain) described here comes from a study of technical replicates of blood from a handful of donors. This clone was counted a single time. Only in-frame clones appear in the TCRdb table, and some are missing; sequencing was by immunoSEQ multiplex PCR. The table lists more than 90,000 clones, approximately 96% of them singletons, with roughly 0.19% in the top ten. Germline V lookup: CDR1 SGHTA, CDR2 FQGTGA. CDR3 length: 12 amino acids. Unmatched junction bases numbered 7, after V lost 4 bases and J lost 11 bases. This receptor was identified in a human donor in good health. V gene TRBV7-3 combines with J gene TRBJ1-1; 7 bases map to TRBD1. The sample was T cells isolated from PBMCs. The DNA for the CDR3 is TGTGCCAGCAGCTCCCGGACAGGTTTTGCTTTCTTT. Translation gives CASSSRTGFAFF.